This T cell receptor beta chain was recovered during a study of patients and donors after allogeneic stem cell transplantation (dated by TCRdb to the early 2020s). CDR1 and CDR2 are read off the germline V gene (reference sequence) as SEHNR and FQNEAQ. Including the terminal cysteine and phenylalanine, the CDR3 comprises 14 residues. The only DNA kept is the CDR3, 42 bases in frame from the first base. From V the trimming removes 11 bases and from J it removes 10 bases, while the gene matches leave 14 bases of the junction unaccounted for. Library creation used RT-PCR. Sequencing used a NextSeq 550. Starting from the raw public reads, TCRdb applied fastp trimming at Q25, assembled clones with MiXCR and retained in-frame beta chains. Each entry merges the rows of one CDR3 protein and shows their most common DNA and genes. The sample table holds around 82,000 distinct CDR3 sequences, of which 5% were seen once. The top ten clonotypes cover around 3% of the sample.

This clonotype was seen many times. What antigen it recognizes has not been identified. No much larger clonotype is one base removed from it; base qualities were not supplied. This sequence uses TRBV7-9 and TRBJ1-6, with 7 bases in between that match TRBD1. This clonotype originated in a human donor who was either an allogeneic HSCT recipient or a stem cell or donor lymphocyte infusion donor (not recorded which). It is not recorded whose cells these are; they may come from a transplant donor. The sequenced sample was blood, either unsorted or a sorted T cell fraction (not recorded which). The DNA reads TGTGCCTCAAAGGGGGCAGCGCGCCTATCACCCCTCCACTTT. The translation is CASKGAARLSPLHF.